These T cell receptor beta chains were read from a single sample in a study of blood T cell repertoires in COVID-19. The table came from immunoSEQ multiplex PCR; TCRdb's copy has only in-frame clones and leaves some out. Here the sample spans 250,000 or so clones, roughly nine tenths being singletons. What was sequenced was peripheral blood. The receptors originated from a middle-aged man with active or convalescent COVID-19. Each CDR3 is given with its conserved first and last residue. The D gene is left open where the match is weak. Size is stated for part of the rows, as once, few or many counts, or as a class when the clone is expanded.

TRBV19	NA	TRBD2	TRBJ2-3	TGTGCCAGTAGGGGGCTAGCGGGGGGCCACGCCACAGATACGCAGTATTTT	CASRGLAGGHATDTQYF
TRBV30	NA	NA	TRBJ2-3	TGTGCCTGGAGGGTCCGAGGTGGGAGGTCAGATACGCAGTATTTT	CAWRVRGGRSDTQYF
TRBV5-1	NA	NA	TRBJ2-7	TGCGCCAGCAGCCCCCGCGGGCAACCCCCCTACGAGCAGTACTTC	CASSPRGQPPYEQYF
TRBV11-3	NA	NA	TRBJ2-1	TGTGCCAGCAGAAGCGATTCCTACAATGAGCAGTTCTTC	CASRSDSYNEQFF
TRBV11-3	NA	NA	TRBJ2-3	TGTGCCAGCAGCTTATTCAGGGGAAGGGCCGATACGCAGTATTTT	CASSLFRGRADTQYF
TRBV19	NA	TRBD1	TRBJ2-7	TGTGCCAGTAGTCCCCAGGACAGGGGATTTCGGTACTTC	CASSPQDRGFRYF
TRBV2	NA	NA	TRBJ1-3	TGTGCCAGCAGTGGAACGGTCCTAACTGGAAACACCATATATTTT	CASSGTVLTGNTIYF
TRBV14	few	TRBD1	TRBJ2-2	TGTGCCAGCAGCCCTGGGGGGGACAGGGATGACACCGGGGAGCTGTTTTTT	CASSPGGDRDDTGELFF
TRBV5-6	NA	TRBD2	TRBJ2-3	TGTGCCAGCAGCTTTGGGGGGGTAATTTTTGATACGCAGTATTTT	CASSFGGVIFDTQYF
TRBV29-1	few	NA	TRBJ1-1	TGCAGCGTCCTGGGCCAGATGAACACTGAAGCTTTCTTT	CSVLGQMNTEAFF
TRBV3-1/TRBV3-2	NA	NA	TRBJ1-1	TGTGCCAGCAGCCAAGCCGCGGGGGAATGGAACACTGAAGCTTTCTTT	CASSQAAGEWNTEAFF
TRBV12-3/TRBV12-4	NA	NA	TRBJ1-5	TGTGCCAGCAACATGGGCAATCAGCCCCAGCATTTT	CASNMGNQPQHF
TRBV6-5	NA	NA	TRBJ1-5	TGTGCCAGCAGTAGAGCCAGGGTTAGCAATCAGCCCCAGCATTTT	CASSRARVSNQPQHF
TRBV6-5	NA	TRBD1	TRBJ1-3	TGTGCCAGCACCCCGACAGGGGCCTCTGGAAACACCATATATTTT	CASTPTGASGNTIYF
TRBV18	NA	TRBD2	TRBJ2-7	TGTGCCAGCTCACCTGCAAGGGCCGGGAGGGAATACGAGCAGTACTTC	CASSPARAGREYEQYF
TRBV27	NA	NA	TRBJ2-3	TGTGCCAGCACTCCCAGGGGGGTGTGGGATACGCAGTATTTT	CASTPRGVWDTQYF
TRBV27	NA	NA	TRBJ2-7	TGTGCCAGCATGGGCCAGAGCTCCTACGAGCAGTACTTC	CASMGQSSYEQYF
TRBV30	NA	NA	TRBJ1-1	TGTGCCTGGAGGGGTGGAAACAGGGTCACTGAAGCTTTCTTT	CAWRGGNRVTEAFF
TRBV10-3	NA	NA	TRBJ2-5	TGTGCCATCAGTGAGTCGGGCGGGAACCAAGAGACCCAGTACTTC	CAISESGGNQETQYF
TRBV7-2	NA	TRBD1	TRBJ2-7	TGTGCCAGCAGCCGCGACAGGGCGAATTCCTACGAGCAGTACTTC	CASSRDRANSYEQYF
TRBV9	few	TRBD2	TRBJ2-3	TGTGCCAGCAGCGCCAACCCCGGACTAGAAGGTGCTACGCAGTATTTT	CASSANPGLEGATQYF
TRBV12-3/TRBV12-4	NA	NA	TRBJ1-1	TGTGCCAGCAGTTTTGGAGGGCGTGAAGCTTTCTTT	CASSFGGREAFF
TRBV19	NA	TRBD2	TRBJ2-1	TGTGCCAGTAGTATAGGGGGGGAGGGTTACAATGAGCAGTTCTTC	CASSIGGEGYNEQFF
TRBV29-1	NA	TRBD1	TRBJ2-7	TGCAGCGTCCTACAGGGGGCCTACGAGCAGTACTTC	CSVLQGAYEQYF
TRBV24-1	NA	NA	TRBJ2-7	TGTGCCACCAGTGATACTTATAGCGCGTACGAGCAGTACTTC	CATSDTYSAYEQYF
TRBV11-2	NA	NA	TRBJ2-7	TGTGCCAGCAGCTTAGGTGGCGGTACCTACGAGCAGTACTTC	CASSLGGGTYEQYF
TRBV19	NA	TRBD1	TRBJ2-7	TGTGCCAGTAGTCCGGGACAGGGCGGTTACGAGCAGTACTTC	CASSPGQGGYEQYF
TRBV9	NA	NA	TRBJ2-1	TGTGCCAGCAGCGTAGGGATACAGAGCTACAATGAGCAGTTCTTC	CASSVGIQSYNEQFF